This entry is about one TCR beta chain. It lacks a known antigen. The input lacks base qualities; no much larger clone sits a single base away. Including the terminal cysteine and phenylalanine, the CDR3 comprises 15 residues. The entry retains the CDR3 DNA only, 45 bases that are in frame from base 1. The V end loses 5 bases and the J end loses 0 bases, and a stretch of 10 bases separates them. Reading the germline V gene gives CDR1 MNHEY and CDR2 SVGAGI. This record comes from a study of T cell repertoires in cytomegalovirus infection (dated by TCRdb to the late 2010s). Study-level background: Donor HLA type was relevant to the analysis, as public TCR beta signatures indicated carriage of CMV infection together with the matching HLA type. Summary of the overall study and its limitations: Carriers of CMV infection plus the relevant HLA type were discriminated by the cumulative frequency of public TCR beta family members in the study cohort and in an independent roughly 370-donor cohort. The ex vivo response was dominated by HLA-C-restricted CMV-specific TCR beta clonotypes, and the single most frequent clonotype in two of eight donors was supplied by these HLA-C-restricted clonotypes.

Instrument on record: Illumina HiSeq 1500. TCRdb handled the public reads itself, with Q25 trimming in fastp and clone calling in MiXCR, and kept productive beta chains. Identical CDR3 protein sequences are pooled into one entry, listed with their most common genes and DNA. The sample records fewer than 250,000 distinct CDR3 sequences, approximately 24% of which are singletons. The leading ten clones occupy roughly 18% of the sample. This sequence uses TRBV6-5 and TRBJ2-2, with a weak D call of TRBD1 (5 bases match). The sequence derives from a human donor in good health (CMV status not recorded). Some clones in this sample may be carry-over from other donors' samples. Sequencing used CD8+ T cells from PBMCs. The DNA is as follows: TGTGCCAGCAGTCCGACAGAAACGAACACCGGGGAGCTGTTTTTT. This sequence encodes CASSPTETNTGELFF.